The entry below gives a single TCR beta chain sequence along with its context. This receptor's antigen is unknown. It has no much larger one-base neighbor in the sample; base qualities were not kept. Compared with germline, V lacks 5 bases and J lacks 3 bases; bases without a gene match: 10. From the cysteine through the phenylalanine, the CDR3 covers 15 amino acids. The read is trimmed to its CDR3 DNA, 45 bases read in frame from base 1. CDR1 and CDR2 are read off the germline V gene as SNHLY and FYNNEI. The cohort comprised 550 to 700 healthy bone marrow donors. All cohort members were sampled while nominally healthy, although unrecorded immune exposures were likely present. The donor was CMV seronegative and belonged to the group of 352 seronegative cohort members. A peripheral blood sample was collected from each donor, and TCR beta sequencing was performed on peripheral blood mononuclear cells. Genomic DNA extraction from the blood cell samples was performed with the Qiagen DNeasy Blood Extraction Kit.

The data originate from a study of cytomegalovirus exposure and HLA in healthy donors (TCRdb year 2017). Regarding the research as a whole: In an earlier analysis of some 550 of the donors, around 290 Gb of sequence data and approximately 100 million unique TCR beta sequences from about 179 million T cells were reported. To predict cytomegalovirus infection status, the study combined high-throughput TCR immunosequencing, statistical association of individual TCRs with disease status, and machine learning. The aim of the study was to test whether cataloging public T cell receptors could identify signatures of past pathogen exposure. The genetic ancestry cluster associated with self-reported Caucasian donors included 81% of the roughly 400 genotyped donors. Roughly five DR-DQ haplotypes were treated as single units for association and clustering because of strong linkage in the cohort. A later analysis re-examined previously published TCR beta repertoires from hundreds of donors and added high-resolution HLA genotyping to investigate patterns of TCR occurrence. Every discovery cohort repertoire had been produced on one sequencing platform. In an earlier analysis of more than 550 of the donors, high-throughput TCR beta sequencing was used to judge whether each TCR beta V gene segment behaved as functional or pseudogenic. HLA typing included class I and class II loci at four-digit resolution. A later genetic analysis used genome-wide SNP genotypes for about 60% of the 666 donors, treating that subset as a discovery cohort. Along with the approximately 670-subject first cohort, a separate validation cohort of over a hundred different subjects was used. Across approximately 420 genotyped donors of the cohort, an average of roughly 250,000 unique TCR beta nucleotide sequences per donor were sequenced, and 15% to 20% of those sequences were non-productive. Typing coverage differed by locus: A, B, C, DRB1 and DQB1 were typed in about 629-630 donors, DQA1 in 500 to 550, DPA1 in over 600, and DPB1 in 450 to 480. Roughly 300 gigabases of sequencing data and roughly 81 million unique TCR sequences made up an early release that covered about 640 HLA-typed donors. Using immunosequencing, the study profiled T cell repertoires from around 670 subjects and related those repertoires to cytomegalovirus serostatus. The later analysis used no new phenotypic data to find candidate immune exposures, relying instead on TCR beta sequences and their occurrence across donors. Alongside the repertoire data, information on donor age, sex, ethnicity and CMV serostatus was compiled. Here is what the overall study found, with its caveats: Because counts were too low, seventeen rarely observed V segments, including chromosome 9 orphons, were excluded from the earlier analysis of some 540 of the donors. Across donors, most TCR sequences were observed very rarely, whereas some public TCRs were present in many individuals. Cytomegalovirus status was reported to be diagnosed by the classifier with high specificity and sensitivity in both the original and validation cohorts. Several of the top co-occurrence clusters appeared to be linked to parvovirus B19, influenza, CMV and Epstein-Barr virus, according to a later analysis. According to a later analysis, most CMV-associated TCR beta chains appeared to be HLA-restricted, and the HLA associations seemed to be driven largely by CMV exposure. Strong co-occurrence of HLA alleles, especially DR and DQ, made assigning TCR associations to individual alleles difficult. In an earlier analysis of under 600 of the donors, most TCR beta V segments were observed in productive rearrangements about 90% or about 30% of the time, broadly matching IMGT annotations. A further reported finding was that TCR beta sequences accurately predicted the HLA-A and HLA-B alleles for most subjects in the first cohort. Some IMGT-functional V segments, including TRBV6-2 and TRBV6-3, could not be told apart with the 87-base-pair reads, so those segments were excluded. The authors suggested that the approach could potentially be extended to other disease states and immunological phenotypes. Immune exposure information for the cohort was limited to CMV serostatus. This cohort had only TCR beta chains sequenced, and the lack of alpha or paired-chain data limited which features could be detected. The study gave a list of more than 150 TCR beta chains associated with cytomegalovirus. Because HLA typing was missing for some donors at each locus, association tests included only the typed subset. Linkage disequilibrium might explain the correlated functional status among segregating V segments, but an unknown experimental factor could not be ruled out. V-gene and J-gene trimming of TCR beta chains was associated with a missense DCLRE1C variant in a later genetic analysis, and the association was replicated in an independent cohort. In a later genetic analysis, fewer N-insertions in productive TCRs were reported among donors in an Asian-associated ancestry cluster than the approximately 670-donor mean. In vitro tests confirmed that a few of the cytomegalovirus-associated TCR beta chains recognize cytomegalovirus antigens. A later analysis found that TCR association rates varied across HLA loci, with DRB1 alleles showing the most associated TCRs and HLA-C alleles the fewest. Roughly uniform sequencing depth across donors was assumed in presence/absence analyses, although this assumption may not hold. Compared with equally common non-associated chains, HLA-associated TCR beta chains in a later analysis were more clonally expanded and had lower generation probabilities. Specific HLA alleles were associated with more than 15,000 TCR beta sequences at a false discovery rate of 0.05 in a later analysis. A cluster of highly shared sequence variants was judged likely to represent a technical artifact of the sequencing pipeline.

Libraries were made using the immunoSEQ multiplex PCR assay. A mixture of 60 forward primers for TCR Vbeta segments and 13 reverse primers for TCR Jbeta segments was used in the multiplex PCR. The CDR3 region of rearranged TCR beta genes was amplified from genomic DNA with a multiplex PCR assay. On the Illumina HiSeq System, the amplified TCR beta libraries were sequenced as 87-base-pair reads. In the source study's methods: Across the roughly 700 repertoires, a later analysis counted about 81 million unique TCR beta chains, approximately 12 million of which were shared by at least two donors. Raw reads were error-corrected and collapsed into unique sequences by a nearest-neighbor algorithm in which closely related sequences were merged to remove PCR and sequencing errors. To assign V, D and J gene segments, CDR3 sequences were aligned to IMGT reference sequences. For a sequence to be retained, a match of at least six nucleotides was required to both a V gene segment and a J gene segment. A rearrangement was called productive if the CDR3 had no stop codons and remained in frame with V and J, and every other rearrangement was called non-productive. Following IMGT convention, CDR3 was defined as the stretch from the second conserved V-encoded cysteine up to the conserved J-encoded phenylalanine. Sequences without an unambiguous match to a single V gene segment were excluded from the earlier analysis of several hundred of the donors. In an earlier analysis of 587 of the donors, V segments were called functional above 56.7% productive rearrangements and were called segregating when the between-donor standard deviation exceeded 5%. A statistical classification framework was built to diagnose cytomegalovirus status from the catalog of TCR beta chain sequences. V and J gene assignment, in a later analysis, came from comparing TCR nucleotide sequences with IMGT/GENE-DB human TR gene sequences. The TCRdist pipeline was used in a later analysis to assign CDR3 sequences and most-parsimonious VDJ recombination scenarios. In a later analysis, each TCR beta chain was defined by its CDR3 amino acid sequence together with its V-gene family, and reads lacking a unique V-gene family were excluded. As a way to deal with suspected cross-contamination and a sequencing artifact, a later analysis dropped approximately 590 nucleotide sequences that were highly shared and had low generation probability. A later analysis calculated a clonal expansion index for each public chain from normalized within-repertoire ranks of inferred template counts. Generation probabilities in a later analysis came from a VDJ recombination model fitted to out-of-frame rearrangements, and those results were checked against IGoR. In a later analysis, TCR-TCR, TCR-HLA and TCR-CMV co-occurrence was scored with hypergeometric tests, and a repertoire-size bias correction was applied to TCR pairs. In a later analysis, false discovery rates were estimated by permuting HLA or CMV assignments 20 times. In a later analysis, co-occurring TCRs were grouped with DBSCAN, and TCRdist sequence similarity was added when clustering was performed within HLA-allele-positive subsets. Repertoires with fewer than 30,000 or more than 120,000 public chains were left out of co-occurrence clustering, as were about five repertoires with anomalous nucleotide sharing. Imported from immuneACCESS, the table was reduced by TCRdb to in-frame sequences with V and J called. These copies leave out some clones; in studies compared against another copy, an unresolved V gene accounts for under half, and the cause of the remainder is not known. The DNA was the basis for D and trimming; V, J and clone size are from that table. The sample table lists about 100,000 clones, roughly 74% of them with a count of one. Clones ranked in the top ten supply under 2% of the sample.

Sequenced material: PBMCs. The chain is made from TRBV2 and TRBJ2-7, and 7 bases in between align with TRBD1. This receptor was obtained from a woman aged 40 to 55 in good health and CMV-seronegative. This receptor carries the CDR3 CASSPPGQLYYEQYF. The DNA is TGTGCCAGCAGTCCACCGGGACAGCTTTACTACGAGCAGTACTTC.